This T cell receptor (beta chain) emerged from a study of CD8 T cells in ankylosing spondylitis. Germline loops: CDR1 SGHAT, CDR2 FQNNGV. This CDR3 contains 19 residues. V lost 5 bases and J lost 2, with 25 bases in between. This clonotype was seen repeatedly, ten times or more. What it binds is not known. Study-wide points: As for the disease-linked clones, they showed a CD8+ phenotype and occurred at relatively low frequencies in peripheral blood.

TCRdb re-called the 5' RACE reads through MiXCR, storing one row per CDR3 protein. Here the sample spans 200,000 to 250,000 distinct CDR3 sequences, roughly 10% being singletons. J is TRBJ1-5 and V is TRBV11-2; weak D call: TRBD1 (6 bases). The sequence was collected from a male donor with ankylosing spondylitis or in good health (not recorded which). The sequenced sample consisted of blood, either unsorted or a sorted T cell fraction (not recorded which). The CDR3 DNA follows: TGTGCCAGCAGCCCCTACGGGTCCACAGGGCATGATGGCAATCAGCCCCAGCATTTT. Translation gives CASSPYGSTGHDGNQPQHF.